This TCR beta chain was recovered during a study of control samples from healthy donors and cancer patients. The germline V gene has CDR1 SGHKS and CDR2 YYEKEE (reference sequence). The CDR3 covers 15 residues. The trim removed 1 base at V and 3 bases at J, leaving 3 bases unmatched. Here immunoSEQ multiplex PCR was the method, and the copy in TCRdb shows in-frame clones only, minus some. Of some 57,000 clones listed, around 95% are singletons. The rearrangement joins TRBV5-5 to TRBJ2-2; 7 nucleotides match TRBD1. Sequenced material: blood. This clonotype originated in a woman in her twenties or thirties in good health. CDR3 sequence reads: CASSLWDSHTGELFF. The CDR3 DNA sequence: TGTGCCAGCAGCTTGTGGGACAGTCACACCGGGGAGCTGTTTTTT.